Presented here are 7 T cell receptor beta chains from one specimen sequenced in a study of T cells in Graves' hyperthyroidism and ophthalmopathy. RNA transcripts gave rise to amplified TCR beta CDR3 regions. An initial round of RT-PCR targeting the TCR CDR3 relied on the HTBI primer set. Via MiXCR, TCRdb re-called the multiplex PCR reads, giving one row per CDR3 protein. The sample carries around 690,000 distinct CDR3 sequences, approximately 15% recorded once. Sequencing was done on a sample of blood. Source of these receptors: a man in his fifties with Graves' hyperthyroidism.

This clonotype was observed a handful of times. This chain links TRBV19 with TRBJ2-1, with 10 nucleotides matching TRBD2. Trimming took 6 bases from V and 10 from J; bases not matched to a gene: 6. The CDR3 loop spans 13 amino acids. Germline V gene lookup returns CDR1 LNHDA and CDR2 SQIVND (reference sequence). The CDR3 DNA reads as TGTGCCAGTAGAAGAGCGGGAGGGCCCGAGCAGTTCTTC. It is translated as CASRRAGGPEQFF.

In its sample, this clonotype was seen many times. The rearrangement uses TRBV2 and TRBJ2-7, with D unresolved. Germline V lookup: CDR1 SNHLY, CDR2 FYNNEI. The CDR3 runs 13 residues. Trimming pared 1 base from V and 2 bases from J, leaving 6 bases between. CDR3 in amino acids: CASSEEHTYEQYF. The DNA for the CDR3 is TGTGCCAGCAGTGAAGAGCATACCTACGAGCAGTACTTC.

This clonotype was seen only a few times. The V gene is TRBV19, the J gene TRBJ2-1, with D possibly TRBD2 on 7 matching bases. Per germline, CDR1 LNHDA and CDR2 SQIVND (reference sequence). V lost 8 bases to trimming and J lost 0 bases, with 17 bases between them. The CDR3 covers 16 residues. The CDR3 nucleotides are TGTGCCAGTGGAGTGAGGGGGGGAGTCTCCTACAATGAGCAGTTCTTC. Amino acids: CASGVRGGVSYNEQFF. Looking up the rest from reference TRBV19 and TRBJ2-1 gives the full variable domain: DGGITQSPKYLFRKEGQNVTLSCEQNLNHDAMYWYRQDPGQGLRLIYYSQIVNDFQKGDIAEGYSVSREKKESFPLTVTSAQKNPTAFYLCASGVRGGVSYNEQFFGPGTRLTVL.

CDR3: CASSYRDRAGETQYF. In DNA, the CDR3 is TGTGCCAGCAGTTACCGGGACAGGGCGGGGGAGACCCAGTACTTC. The V call is TRBV6-5, the J call TRBJ2-5; the match to TRBD1 covers 9 bases. The germline CDR1 and CDR2 sequences are MNHEY and SVGAGI. The CDR3 length is 15 residues. V lost 2 bases and J lost 5; bases outside the gene matches: 6.

This clonotype was seen more than once but under ten times. This chain joins TRBV6-2 or TRBV6-3 and TRBJ1-4; D uncertain. The CDR3 contains 12 residues. CDR1 MNHEY and CDR2 SVGEGT come from the germline V gene. V shed 6 bases and J shed 6 bases, with 8 bases lying between them. The CDR3 coding sequence is TGTGCCAGCAGGGCCGATGATGAAAAACTGTTTTTT. Its translation is CASRADDEKLFF.

With respect to this clonotype: This sequence may be a read error, since a much larger clone differs from it by one base. The gene calls are TRBV28 and TRBJ2-1, with D maybe TRBD2 (5 bases). Trimming cost V 1 base and J 6 bases, with 13 bases left between them. Per the germline V gene, CDR1 is MDHEN and CDR2 is SYDVKM. The CDR3 is 15 residues long. Here the CDR3 reads CASSLSSTRVNEQFF. CDR3 nucleotide sequence: TGTGCCAGCAGTTTATCTTCAACTAGAGTCAATGAGCAGTTCTTC.

This clonotype was seen at least ten times. The rearrangement joins TRBV7-2 to TRBJ2-3; 10 nucleotides line up with TRBD2. V shed 2 bases and J 4 bases; nucleotides not matched to a gene: 6. The CDR3 is made up of 16 amino acids. Germline assignment: CDR1 SGHTA and CDR2 FQGNSA. For the CDR3, the DNA is TGTGCCAGCAGCTTATTTCTAGCGGGAGAGGCAGATACGCAGTATTTT. Protein sequence: CASSLFLAGEADTQYF.